This T cell receptor (beta chain) was documented in a study of T cells in localized non-small cell lung cancer. Profiling relied on immunoSEQ multiplex PCR, and the TCRdb table lists in-frame clones only, not all of them. The sample holds about 70,000 clones, 86% seen once. The CDR3 covers 16 residues. Per the germline V gene, CDR1 is SGHDT and CDR2 is YYEEEE. J lost 7 bases, V lost 1 base, and 8 bases had no gene match. The chain employs TRBV5-6 and TRBJ1-3; 10 bases map to TRBD1. The sequences come from peripheral blood, collected before any cancer treatment. The clonotype comes from a male donor older than 55 with stage III squamous cell lung carcinoma. CDR3 in amino acids: CASSLYDSGQGNTIYF. CDR3 nucleotides: TGTGCCAGCAGCTTGTACGACTCGGGACAGGGGAACACCATATATTTT. The variable domain in full, with the rest retrieved from reference TRBV5-6 and TRBJ1-3, is DAGVTQSPTHLIKTRGQQVTLRCSPKSGHDTVSWYQQALGQGPQFIFQYYEEEERQRGNFPDRFSGHQFPNYSSELNVNALLLGDSALYLCASSLYDSGQGNTIYFGEGSWLTVV.